These 11 T cell receptor beta chains came from one sample sequenced in a study of blood T cell repertoires in COVID-19. Only in-frame clones appear in the TCRdb table, and some are missing; sequencing was by immunoSEQ multiplex PCR. The table has about 250,000 clones, roughly 80% seen once. Sequencing used peripheral blood. The source is a woman of 80 years or more with acute or convalescent COVID-19.

This chain connects TRBV5-5 to TRBJ2-2, with 8 bases aligning to TRBD1. Germline CDR1 is SGHKS and CDR2 is YYEKEE (reference sequence). The CDR3 length is 16 residues. With 3 bases clipped from V and 0 bases from J, the junction kept 4 bases outside the gene matches. Here the CDR3 DNA reads TGTGCCAGCAGCTGGGGACAGGCGGCGAACACCGGGGAGCTGTTTTTT. Amino acids: CASSWGQAANTGELFF.

This rearrangement joins TRBV3-1 (or the pseudogene TRBV3-2) to TRBJ1-6; D is unclear. The CDR3 spans 14 residues. The ends were cut back, 0 bases at V and 11 bases at J, with 11 bases in the middle. Germline CDR1 is LGHDT and CDR2 is YNNKEL (reference sequence). The CDR3 spells CASSQDGHKPPLHF. The CDR3 DNA is TGTGCCAGCAGCCAAGATGGTCATAAGCCACCCCTCCACTTT.

This chain uses TRBV4-2 with TRBJ1-3; unclear D gene. Trimming took off 0 bases at V and 0 bases at J, with 9 bases between the two ends. In germline, CDR1 is LGHNA, CDR2 YNFKEQ. The CDR3 loop spans 16 amino acids. The CDR3 DNA is TGTGCCAGCAGCCAAGAATACAGCTACTCTGGAAACACCATATATTTT. Encoded protein: CASSQEYSYSGNTIYF.

J is TRBJ2-1 and V is TRBV6-4; 11 bases fit TRBD2. Germline CDR1 is MRHNA and CDR2 is SNTAGT. The CDR3 consists of 18 residues. Trimming at V came to 3 bases and at J to 2 bases, leaving 9 bases not matched to a gene. CDR3 nucleotide sequence: TGTGCCAGCAGTGAAAGGGGTAGCGGGGGGGCCCCCTACAATGAGCAGTTCTTC. Translation gives CASSERGSGGAPYNEQFF.

The rearrangement links TRBV19 to TRBJ1-6; no clear D gene. From germline, CDR1 is LNHDA and CDR2 SQIVND (reference sequence). The CDR3 sequence is 14 residues long. Trimming stripped 3 bases from V and 6 bases from J, with 9 bases between. CDR3 in amino acids: CASSIASPNSPLHF. The CDR3 DNA reads TGTGCCAGTAGTATTGCGAGTCCTAATTCACCCCTCCACTTT.

This chain joins TRBV27 and TRBJ2-7; maybe TRBD2 (8 bases). The V gene's germline CDR1 is MNHEY and CDR2 SMNVEV (reference sequence). Trimming took off 3 bases at V and 2 bases at J, with 11 bases between the two ends. The CDR3 covers 14 residues. CDR3 sequence reads: CASSFSGTAYEQYF. The CDR3 coding sequence is TGTGCCAGCAGTTTTAGCGGGACAGCCTACGAGCAGTACTTC.

The gene calls are TRBV20-1 and TRBJ2-7; 7 bases are shared with TRBD2. CDR3 length: 15 amino acids. With V trimmed by 3 bases and J by 2 bases, 10 bases remained unmatched. Germline V gives CDR1 DFQATT, CDR2 SNEGSKA (reference sequence). The DNA for the CDR3 is TGCAGTGCTAGTAAGCCTAGCGGCCAAGCCTACGAGCAGTACTTC. This encodes CSASKPSGQAYEQYF.

V gene TRBV5-1 combines with J gene TRBJ1-6; TRBD1 might be the D (5 bases). Germline CDR1 reads SGHRS; CDR2 reads YFSETQ. This CDR3 spans 16 amino acids. V was trimmed by 0 bases and J by 9 bases, leaving 16 bases between them. For the CDR3, the DNA is TGCGCCAGCAGCTTGGCGGGGGACCCATACCTTTCACCCCTCCACTTT. This encodes CASSLAGDPYLSPLHF.

The rearrangement links TRBV6-5 to TRBJ2-7; TRBD2 agrees at 10 bases. The V gene's germline CDR1 is MNHEY and CDR2 SVGAGI. This CDR3 is 14 amino acids long. Trimming took 4 bases from V and 3 from J; bases not matched to a gene: 3. As DNA, the CDR3 is TGTGCCAGCAGTTCCTCTAGCGGGGGCTACGAGCAGTACTTC. This gives the protein CASSSSSGGYEQYF.

The rearrangement links TRBV10-3 to TRBJ1-1, with D possibly matching TRBD1 (6 bases). The CDR3 runs 15 residues. V shed 7 bases and J shed 1 base, with 16 bases lying between them. Germline V gene data show CDR1 as ENHRY and CDR2 as SYGVKD. In nucleotides, the CDR3 is TGTGCCATCACCCGAGAGGGGGATGGGAACACTGAAGCTTTCTTT. Its translation: CAITREGDGNTEAFF.

The chain carries TRBV19 and TRBJ1-2, with unresolved D. Germline lookup yields CDR1 LNHDA and CDR2 SQIVND (reference sequence). The V end lost 4 bases, the J end lost 3 bases, and 15 bases lay between the germline ends. The CDR3 length is 15 residues. CDR3 bases: TGTGCCAGTAGTACCCCGGTCCCCGGGGACTATGGCTACACCTTC. Amino acids: CASSTPVPGDYGYTF.